This TCR beta chain was captured by sequencing in a study of CD8 T cells in Susac syndrome. The CDR3 spans 14 residues. A quantity of about 0.5 to 1 ug RNA underwent reverse transcription using random hexamers. TCR beta CDR3 was amplified by immunoSEQ multiplex PCR. This amplification extended across 54 Vbeta and 13 Jbeta segments. TCRdb re-called the immunoSEQ multiplex PCR reads through MiXCR, storing one row per CDR3 protein. The table lists approximately 220,000 distinct CDR3 sequences, 92% of them singletons. Sequencing of TCR beta drew on CD8+ and CD4+ T cells from blood. Negative magnetic isolation gave CD8+ and CD4+ cells; FACS enriched CD8+ TEMRA.

The sample comprised CD8+ T cells from PBMCs. The V call is TRBV21-1, the J call TRBJ2-5; the DNA was not compared with TRBD1, the D call given in the table. TRBV21-1 is reported as a pseudogene. The sequence was collected from a human donor with multiple sclerosis. CDR3 sequence reads: CASRRDDRGETQYF. The CDR3 DNA reads TGTGCCAGCAGACGGGACGACAGGGGAGAGACCCAGTACTTC.